Listed below are T cell receptor beta chains from one sample, sequenced in a study of blood T cells in healthy people across ages. TCRdb reprocessed the 5' RACE reads with MiXCR, giving one entry per CDR3 protein. The table lists about 830,000 distinct CDR3 sequences, about 62% of them singletons. Material for sequencing was blood. These receptors all come from a man aged 25 to 45 in good health. CDR3s include the opening cysteine and the closing phenylalanine or tryptophan. The order of the fields is V gene, clone size, D gene, J gene, CDR3 DNA, CDR3 protein. The D gene is left open where the match is weak. Rows give clone size only sometimes, using once, few, many, or a class for an expanded clone.

v_call: TRBV2; clone_size: few; d_call: -; j_call: TRBJ1-6; cdr3_nt: TGTGCCAGCAGTGGCACTGACTCACCCCTCCACTTT; cdr3_aa: CASSGTDSPLHF
v_call: TRBV25-1; clone_size: -; d_call: -; j_call: TRBJ1-2; cdr3_nt: TGTGCCAGCAGTGATTGGACGGTTGATGGCTACACCTTC; cdr3_aa: CASSDWTVDGYTF
v_call: TRBV28; clone_size: -; d_call: TRBD2; j_call: TRBJ2-1; cdr3_nt: TGTGCCAGCAGTTTTCTGTGGGAGGGCTACAATGAGCAGTTCTTC; cdr3_aa: CASSFLWEGYNEQFF
v_call: TRBV5-1; clone_size: few; d_call: -; j_call: TRBJ2-1; cdr3_nt: TGCGCCAGCAGCCGCCGGGCCGGAGGCGATGAGCAGTTCTTC; cdr3_aa: CASSRRAGGDEQFF
v_call: TRBV7-2; clone_size: -; d_call: -; j_call: TRBJ2-5; cdr3_nt: TGTGCCTCTAAAGGTACCCCTGGCGAGACCCAGTACTTC; cdr3_aa: CASKGTPGETQYF
v_call: TRBV6-2/TRBV6-3; clone_size: -; d_call: -; j_call: TRBJ2-7; cdr3_nt: TGTGCCAGCAGTCCTAGACTGAGGGACGAGCAGTACTTC; cdr3_aa: CASSPRLRDEQYF
v_call: TRBV29-1; clone_size: few; d_call: -; j_call: TRBJ2-4; cdr3_nt: TGCAGCCCTGGAGGGGTTGCCAAAAACATTCAGTACTTC; cdr3_aa: CSPGGVAKNIQYF
v_call: TRBV20-1; clone_size: -; d_call: TRBD2; j_call: TRBJ2-3; cdr3_nt: TGCAGTGCTCCCCGACTAGCCACCACAGATACGCCGTATTTT; cdr3_aa: CSAPRLATTDTPYF
v_call: TRBV9; clone_size: -; d_call: TRBD2; j_call: TRBJ2-3; cdr3_nt: TGTGCCAGCAGCGTAGCGGCGGGAGGTCCGGATACGCAGTATTTT; cdr3_aa: CASSVAAGGPDTQYF
v_call: TRBV20-1; clone_size: few; d_call: -; j_call: TRBJ2-7; cdr3_nt: TGCAGTGCTACGATAACAGGAGCAGAGCAGTACTTC; cdr3_aa: CSATITGAEQYF
v_call: TRBV11-1; clone_size: few; d_call: TRBD2; j_call: TRBJ2-1; cdr3_nt: TGTGCCAGCAGCTTAGTCGGTTTAGCGGGAGGGCCCTACAATGAGCAGTTCTTC; cdr3_aa: CASSLVGLAGGPYNEQFF
v_call: TRBV29-1; clone_size: -; d_call: -; j_call: TRBJ1-5; cdr3_nt: TGCAGCGTTACAATCGTGGGGACGGGGAATCAGCCCCAGCATTTT; cdr3_aa: CSVTIVGTGNQPQHF
v_call: TRBV12-3/TRBV12-4; clone_size: -; d_call: -; j_call: TRBJ2-5; cdr3_nt: TGTGCCAGCAGCGGTCCCGGGGAAGAGACCCAGTACTTC; cdr3_aa: CASSGPGEETQYF
v_call: TRBV7-9; clone_size: -; d_call: -; j_call: TRBJ2-5; cdr3_nt: TGTGCCAGCTTGAGCTTTTCCTCACAAGAGACCCAGTACTTC; cdr3_aa: CASLSFSSQETQYF
v_call: TRBV6-1; clone_size: -; d_call: -; j_call: TRBJ1-6; cdr3_nt: TGTGCCAGCAGTGGACCGATTACACCCCTCCACTTT; cdr3_aa: CASSGPITPLHF
v_call: TRBV20-1; clone_size: -; d_call: -; j_call: TRBJ2-7; cdr3_nt: TGCAGTGCTAGAGACGGAACAGGGCTCACCTACGAGCAGTACTTC; cdr3_aa: CSARDGTGLTYEQYF
v_call: TRBV7-9; clone_size: few; d_call: TRBD2; j_call: TRBJ2-7; cdr3_nt: TGTGCCGCGACGGGGGGCTACGAGCAGTACTTC; cdr3_aa: CAATGGYEQYF
v_call: TRBV6-2/TRBV6-3; clone_size: -; d_call: -; j_call: TRBJ2-7; cdr3_nt: TGTGCCAGCAGTTATAACTCCCTCTCCTACGAGCAGTACTTC; cdr3_aa: CASSYNSLSYEQYF
v_call: TRBV4-2; clone_size: -; d_call: -; j_call: TRBJ2-1; cdr3_nt: TGTGCCAGCAAGCAGACGGCGCCGGACTACAATGAGCAGTTCTTC; cdr3_aa: CASKQTAPDYNEQFF